This T cell receptor beta chain was sequenced in a study of CD8 T cells in Susac syndrome. Random hexamers primed reverse transcription of roughly 0.45 to 1 ug RNA. TCRdb re-derived calls from the immunoSEQ multiplex PCR reads in MiXCR, one entry per CDR3 protein. The sample consists of about 190,000 distinct CDR3 sequences, 80% to 95% of them appearing once. Germline V gene sequence: CDR1 LGHDT, CDR2 YNNKEL (reference sequence). Unmatched junction bases numbered 5, after V lost 4 bases and J lost 1 base. The CDR3 covers 16 residues. The specimen sequenced was CD4+ T cells from PBMCs. This clonotype originated in a human donor in good health. The V and J genes are TRBV3-1 and TRBJ2-5, with TRBD1 identical over 11 bases. CDR3 coding DNA: TGTGCCAGCAGCCGGGGGACAGGGGGGACCCAAGAGACCCAGTACTTC. Its protein product is CASSRGTGGTQETQYF.